This T cell receptor (beta chain) came from a study of OX40 agonist ivuxolimab in advanced cancers. About the research overall: At just under 85% male, the cohort had a mean age of around 56 years, ranging from roughly 20 to 79. Prior therapy, whether anti-PD-1, anti-PD-L1 or anti-CTLA-4, was allowed, and 30% to 40% had some.

The CDR3 extends over 15 amino acids. Germline values: CDR1 SGHTA, CDR2 FQGNSA. Trimming stripped 2 bases from V and 5 bases from J, with 14 bases between. The table came from immunoSEQ multiplex PCR; TCRdb's copy has only in-frame clones and leaves some out. The sample holds tens of thousands of clones, 80% to 95% seen once. A remark on this clone: The antigen remains unidentified.

Study results and limitations: Blood T cells, both CD4+ and CD8+, expanded clonally by week 6 at 0.1 to 3.0 mg/kg. The work left the antigen specificity of expanded peripheral T cells undetermined.

The chain has TRBV7-2 and TRBJ2-3, with D possibly TRBD2 on 5 matching bases. The sequencing used CD4+ or CD8+ T cells sorted from blood, collected in a trial of the OX40 agonist ivuxolimab. The receptor's source is an adult with an advanced solid tumor such as melanoma, head and neck, liver or kidney cancer. CDR3 residues: CASSLPRTSKDTQYF. CDR3 sequence (DNA): TGTGCCAGCAGCTTACCCCGTACTAGTAAAGATACGCAGTATTTT.